One sample yielded the 11 T cell receptor beta chains listed below, sequenced in a study of monozygotic twins with inflammatory bowel disease. One entry per CDR3 protein, without DNA, is what TCRdb gives after re-calling the 5' RACE reads. In total, the table holds 85,000 to 110,000 distinct CDR3 sequences. The sequencing input was blood. All receptors derive from a human donor with ulcerative colitis or Crohn's disease, or a healthy co-twin of an affected twin (not recorded which).

The chain couples TRBV7-2 to TRBJ2-5; TCRdb indicates TRBD1, and absent DNA this call remains unverified. There are 13 residues in the CDR3. CDR1 and CDR2 from the germline V gene are SGHTA and FQGNSA. The CDR3 loop is CASSLGGPETQYF.

This sequence joins TRBV20-1 and TRBJ2-3; TCRdb outputs TRBD2, but without DNA this stays unchecked. The CDR3 has 17 amino acids. The germline V gene encodes CDR1 DFQATT and CDR2 SNEGSKA (reference sequence). CDR3 in amino acids: CSARGGRARSSTDTQYF.

This chain connects TRBV29-1 to TRBJ2-2; no DNA is available, so the TRBD1 call from TCRdb remains unchecked. CDR1 is SQVTM and CDR2 is ANQGSEA in the germline V gene. The CDR3 length is 13 residues. CDR3 region: CSSGTGSPGELFF.

The V gene is TRBV24-1, the J gene TRBJ2-5; the TCRdb D gene call, TRBD1, has no DNA to confirm it. The CDR3 has 14 residues. CDR1 KGHDR and CDR2 SFDVKD come from the germline V gene. The CDR3 here is CATGGERTQETQYF.

The chain joins TRBV19 to TRBJ1-1; TCRdb designates TRBD1, a call that cannot be tested without DNA. Germline V CDR1 and CDR2: LNHDA, SQIVND (reference sequence). The CDR3 contains 14 residues. The CDR3 region is CASKGDRGNTEAFF. Using reference TRBV19 and TRBJ1-1 for the parts outside the CDR3, the full variable domain is DGGITQSPKYLFRKEGQNVTLSCEQNLNHDAMYWYRQDPGQGLRLIYYSQIVNDFQKGDIAEGYSVSREKKESFPLTVTSAQKNPTAFYLCASKGDRGNTEAFFGQGTRLTVV.

The chain carries TRBV7-3 and TRBJ2-6. CDR1 and CDR2 (germline): SGHTA, FQGTGA. CDR3 length equals 16 residues. CDR3 loop: CASSPDGSSGANVLTF.

The V call is TRBV29-1, the J call TRBJ1-1. CDR1 is SQVTM, CDR2 ANQGSEA, per germline. The CDR3 totals 14 residues. CDR3 residues: CSVEGQDPNTEAFF.

The chain joins TRBV20-1 to TRBJ2-1; no DNA is available, so the TRBD2 call from TCRdb remains unchecked. There are 11 residues in the CDR3. Germline V gives CDR1 DFQATT, CDR2 SNEGSKA (reference sequence). CDR3 amino acids: CSARSSGRGFF.

The J gene is TRBJ1-6, the V gene TRBV7-2. Germline lookup yields CDR1 SGHTA and CDR2 FQGNSA. CDR3 length: 13 amino acids. Here the CDR3 reads CASTRTQNSPLHF.

The J gene is TRBJ2-7, the V gene TRBV4-3; the TCRdb call, TRBD2, lacks DNA for checking. This CDR3 region has 15 residues. Germline V gene sequence: CDR1 LGHNA, CDR2 YSLEER. The CDR3 loop reads CASSHLAGVAYEQYF.

The V call is TRBV5-5, the J call TRBJ1-5. This CDR3 comprises 14 residues. The V gene's germline CDR1 is SGHKS and CDR2 YYEKEE (reference sequence). CDR3 sequence reads: CASSRGVGFQPQHF.